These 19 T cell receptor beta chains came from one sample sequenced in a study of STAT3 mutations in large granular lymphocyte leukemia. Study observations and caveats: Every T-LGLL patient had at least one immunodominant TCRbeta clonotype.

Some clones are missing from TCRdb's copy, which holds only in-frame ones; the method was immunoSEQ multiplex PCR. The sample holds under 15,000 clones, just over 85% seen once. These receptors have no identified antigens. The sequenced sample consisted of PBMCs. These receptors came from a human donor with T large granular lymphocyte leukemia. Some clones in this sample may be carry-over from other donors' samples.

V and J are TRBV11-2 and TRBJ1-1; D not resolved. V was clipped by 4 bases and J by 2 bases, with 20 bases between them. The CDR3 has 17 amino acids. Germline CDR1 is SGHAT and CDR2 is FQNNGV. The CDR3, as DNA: TGTGCCAGCAGCTCACCCGGGCGACGAGGGCCCAACACTGAAGCTTTCTTT. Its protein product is CASSSPGRRGPNTEAFF.

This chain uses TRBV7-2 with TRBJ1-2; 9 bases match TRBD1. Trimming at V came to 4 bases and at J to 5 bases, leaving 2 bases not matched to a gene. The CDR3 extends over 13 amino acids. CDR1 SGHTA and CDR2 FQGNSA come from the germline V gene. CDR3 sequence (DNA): TGTGCCAGCAGCTCGGACAGGGGTTATGGCTACACCTTC. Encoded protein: CASSSDRGYGYTF.

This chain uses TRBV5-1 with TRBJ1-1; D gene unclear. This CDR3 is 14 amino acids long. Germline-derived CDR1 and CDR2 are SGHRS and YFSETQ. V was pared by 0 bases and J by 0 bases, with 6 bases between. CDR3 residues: CASSLGSLNTEAFF. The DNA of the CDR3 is TGCGCCAGCAGCTTGGGCAGCCTGAACACTGAAGCTTTCTTT.

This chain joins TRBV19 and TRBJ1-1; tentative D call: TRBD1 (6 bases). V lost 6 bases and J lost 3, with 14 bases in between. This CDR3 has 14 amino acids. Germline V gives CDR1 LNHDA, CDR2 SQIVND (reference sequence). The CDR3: CASSRTERDTEAFF. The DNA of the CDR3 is TGTGCCAGTAGCCGGACAGAAAGGGACACTGAAGCTTTCTTT.

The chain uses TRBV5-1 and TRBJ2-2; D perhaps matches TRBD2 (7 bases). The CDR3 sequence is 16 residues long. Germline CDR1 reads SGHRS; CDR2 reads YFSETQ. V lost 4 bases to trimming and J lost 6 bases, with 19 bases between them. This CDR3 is CASSPGGRPIPGELFF. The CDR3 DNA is TGCGCCAGCAGCCCGGGGGGCCGACCTATACCCGGGGAGCTGTTTTTT.

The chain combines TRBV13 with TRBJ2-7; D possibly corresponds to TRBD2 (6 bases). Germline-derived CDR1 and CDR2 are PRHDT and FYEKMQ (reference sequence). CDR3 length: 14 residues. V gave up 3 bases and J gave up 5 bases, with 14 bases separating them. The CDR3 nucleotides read TGTGCCAGCAGCTTTTCCCTCGGGGAGGACGAGCAGTACTTC. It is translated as CASSFSLGEDEQYF. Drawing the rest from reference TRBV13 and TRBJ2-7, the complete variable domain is AAGVIQSPRHLIKEKRETATLKCYPIPRHDTVYWYQQGPGQDPQFLISFYEKMQSDKGSIPDRFSAQQFSDYHSELNMSSLELGDSALYFCASSFSLGEDEQYFGPGTRLTVT.

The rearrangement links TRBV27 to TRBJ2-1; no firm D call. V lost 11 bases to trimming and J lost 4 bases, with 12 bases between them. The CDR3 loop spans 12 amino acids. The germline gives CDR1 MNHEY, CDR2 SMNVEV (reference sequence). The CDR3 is CAVESYYNEQFF. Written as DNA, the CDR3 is TGTGCCGTTGAATCTTATTACAATGAGCAGTTCTTC.

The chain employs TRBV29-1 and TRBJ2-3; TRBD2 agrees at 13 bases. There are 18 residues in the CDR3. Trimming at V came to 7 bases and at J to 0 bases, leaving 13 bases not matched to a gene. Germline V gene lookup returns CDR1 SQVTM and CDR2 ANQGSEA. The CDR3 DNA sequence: TGCAGCGCCGAGCCGGGACTAGCGGGGAATGCTAGCACAGATACGCAGTATTTT. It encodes CSAEPGLAGNASTDTQYF.

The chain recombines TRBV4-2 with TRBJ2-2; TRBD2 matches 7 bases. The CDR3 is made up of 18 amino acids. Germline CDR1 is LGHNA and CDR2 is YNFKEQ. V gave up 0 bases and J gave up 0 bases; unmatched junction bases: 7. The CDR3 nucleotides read TGTGCCAGCAGCCAAGATGGCTGGACTAGTTCGAACACCGGGGAGCTGTTTTTT. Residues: CASSQDGWTSSNTGELFF.

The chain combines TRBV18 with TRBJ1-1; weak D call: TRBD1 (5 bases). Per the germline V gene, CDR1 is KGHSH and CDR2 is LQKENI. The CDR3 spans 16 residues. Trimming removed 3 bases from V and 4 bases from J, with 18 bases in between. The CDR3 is CASSPDSLTSFTEAFF. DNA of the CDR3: TGTGCCAGCTCACCTGACAGCCTCACTAGCTTCACTGAAGCTTTCTTT. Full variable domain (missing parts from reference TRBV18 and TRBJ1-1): NAGVMQNPRHLVRRRGQEARLRCSPMKGHSHVYWYRQLPEEGLKFMVYLQKENIIDESGMPKERFSAEFPKEGPSILRIQQVVRGDSAAYFCASSPDSLTSFTEAFFGQGTRLTVV.

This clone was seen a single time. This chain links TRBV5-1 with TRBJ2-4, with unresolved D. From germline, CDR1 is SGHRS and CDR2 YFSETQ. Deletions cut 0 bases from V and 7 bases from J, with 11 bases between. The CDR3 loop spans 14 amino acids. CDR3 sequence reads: CASSLAVGMNIQYF. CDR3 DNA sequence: TGCGCCAGCAGCTTGGCCGTAGGGATGAACATTCAGTACTTC.

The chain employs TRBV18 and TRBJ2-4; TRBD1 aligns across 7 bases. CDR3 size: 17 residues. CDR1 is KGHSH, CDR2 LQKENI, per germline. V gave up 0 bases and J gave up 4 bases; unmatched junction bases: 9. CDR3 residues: CASSPPEGGLVKNIQYF. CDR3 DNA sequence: TGTGCCAGCTCACCACCGGAAGGGGGCCTCGTGAAAAACATTCAGTACTTC. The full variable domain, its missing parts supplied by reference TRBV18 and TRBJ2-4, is NAGVMQNPRHLVRRRGQEARLRCSPMKGHSHVYWYRQLPEEGLKFMVYLQKENIIDESGMPKERFSAEFPKEGPSILRIQQVVRGDSAAYFCASSPPEGGLVKNIQYFGAGTRLSVL.

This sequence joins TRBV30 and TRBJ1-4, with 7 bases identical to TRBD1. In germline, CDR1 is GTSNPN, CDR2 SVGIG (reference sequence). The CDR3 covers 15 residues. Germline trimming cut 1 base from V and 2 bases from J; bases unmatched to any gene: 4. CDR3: CAWSDRGSTNEKLFF. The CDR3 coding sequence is TGTGCCTGGAGTGACAGGGGTTCCACTAATGAAAAACTGTTTTTT.

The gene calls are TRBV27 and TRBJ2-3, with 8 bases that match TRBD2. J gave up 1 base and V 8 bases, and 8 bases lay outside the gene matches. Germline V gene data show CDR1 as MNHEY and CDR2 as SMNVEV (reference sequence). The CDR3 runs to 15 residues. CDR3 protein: CASRSGGGRTDTQYF. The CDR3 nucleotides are TGTGCCAGCCGTTCCGGGGGGGGGCGCACAGATACGCAGTATTTT.

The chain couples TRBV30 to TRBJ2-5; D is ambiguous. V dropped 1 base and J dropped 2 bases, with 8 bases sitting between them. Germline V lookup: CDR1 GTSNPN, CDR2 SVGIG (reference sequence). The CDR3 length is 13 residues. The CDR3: CAWSAAVQETQYF. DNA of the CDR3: TGTGCCTGGAGTGCCGCAGTGCAAGAGACCCAGTACTTC. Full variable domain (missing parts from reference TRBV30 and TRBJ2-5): SQTIHQWPATLVQPVGSPLSLECTVEGTSNPNLYWYRQAAGRGLQLLFYSVGIGQISSEVPQNLSASRPQDRQFILSSKKLLLSDSGFYLCAWSAAVQETQYFGPGTRLLVL.

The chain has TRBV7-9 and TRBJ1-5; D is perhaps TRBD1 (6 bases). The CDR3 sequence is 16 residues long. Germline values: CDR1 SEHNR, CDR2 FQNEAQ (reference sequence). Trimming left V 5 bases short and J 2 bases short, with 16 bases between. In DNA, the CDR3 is TGTGCCAGCAGCCCTAGCGGGGGCAAGGGCAATCAGCCCCAGCATTTT. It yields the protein CASSPSGGKGNQPQHF. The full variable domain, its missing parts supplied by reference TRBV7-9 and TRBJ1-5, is DTGVSQNPRHKITKRGQNVTFRCDPISEHNRLYWYRQTLGQGPEFLTYFQNEAQLEKSRLLSDRFSAERPKGSFSTLEIQRTEQGDSAMYLCASSPSGGKGNQPQHFGDGTRLSIL.

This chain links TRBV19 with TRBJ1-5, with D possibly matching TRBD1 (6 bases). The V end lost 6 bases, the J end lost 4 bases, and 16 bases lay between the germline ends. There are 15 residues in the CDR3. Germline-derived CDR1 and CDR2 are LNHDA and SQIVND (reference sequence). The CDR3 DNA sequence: TGTGCCAGTAGATTGGGGGCCTCCGGGAATCAGCCCCAGCATTTT. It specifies CASRLGASGNQPQHF. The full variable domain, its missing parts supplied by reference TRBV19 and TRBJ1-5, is DGGITQSPKYLFRKEGQNVTLSCEQNLNHDAMYWYRQDPGQGLRLIYYSQIVNDFQKGDIAEGYSVSREKKESFPLTVTSAQKNPTAFYLCASRLGASGNQPQHFGDGTRLSIL.

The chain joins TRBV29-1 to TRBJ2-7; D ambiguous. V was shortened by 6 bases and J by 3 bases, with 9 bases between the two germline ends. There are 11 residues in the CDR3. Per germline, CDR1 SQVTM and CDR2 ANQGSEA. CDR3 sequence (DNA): TGCAGCGTCACGATAAACTACGAGCAGTACGTC. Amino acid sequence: CSVTINYEQYV.

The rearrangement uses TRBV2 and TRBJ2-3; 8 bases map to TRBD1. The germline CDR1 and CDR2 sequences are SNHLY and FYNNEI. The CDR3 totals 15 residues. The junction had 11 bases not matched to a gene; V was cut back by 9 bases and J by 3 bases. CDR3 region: CARQGTGMVTDTQYF. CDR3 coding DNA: TGTGCCAGACAGGGGACAGGCATGGTTACAGATACGCAGTATTTT.